One T cell receptor beta chain is described in this entry. The treatment is: about 20 received Ad26.COV2.S at low or high dose, single or two shots; 5 received placebo; per-sample allocation not given. Sampling was performed 63 days after the first vaccine or placebo injection. This sample stems from a study of Ad26.COV2.S vaccination and SARS-CoV-2 variants. About the study: The trial was COV1001 and the donor's arm was Ad26.COV2.S. The vaccine Ad26.COV2.S was put into the muscle once, or twice with 56 days between.

With 3 bases removed from V and 5 bases from J, the gap between germline ends came to 4 bases. Germline V lookup: CDR1 DFQATT, CDR2 SNEGSKA (reference sequence). The CDR3 totals 10 residues. The protocol was immunoSEQ multiplex PCR, while the TCRdb copy is restricted to in-frame clones and leaves out a portion. The sample has around 250,000 clones, roughly nine tenths seen once. This sequence was found in a person between 18 and 65 years old who received the Ad26.COV2.S COVID-19 vaccine or a placebo. The rearrangement uses TRBV20-1 and TRBJ1-1; D call uncertain. Sequencing was performed on peripheral blood, taken in a trial of Ad26.COV2.S vaccine versus placebo. The CDR3 bases are TGCAGTGCTAGTAGGACTGAAGCTTTCTTT. It is translated as CSASRTEAFF.